The 26 T cell receptor beta chains below come from one sample, sequenced in a study of blood T cell repertoires in COVID-19. Generated by immunoSEQ multiplex PCR, the TCRdb table keeps only in-frame clones and is missing some. The table has fewer than 150,000 clones, 70% to 85% seen once. The sample comprised peripheral blood. These receptors were taken from a human donor with acute or convalescent COVID-19. The donor label of this sample is uncertain.

The rearrangement joins TRBV21-1 to TRBJ2-3; the D call TRBD1 from the table was never checked on the DNA. TRBV21-1 is a pseudogene locus. There are 15 residues in the CDR3. CDR3 coding DNA: TGTGCCAGCAGCATCTGGACAGGGAGCACAGATACGCAGTATTTT. Its translation is CASSIWTGSTDTQYF.

The V and J genes are TRBV7-9 and TRBJ1-6, with 7 bases fitting TRBD1. This CDR3 comprises 15 residues. CDR1 and CDR2 (germline): SEHNR, FQNEAQ (reference sequence). The J segment lost 5 bases and the V segment lost 2 bases, leaving 3 bases of the junction unmatched. This chain's CDR3 is CASSLKGADNSPLHF. As DNA, the CDR3 is TGTGCCAGCAGCTTAAAGGGGGCAGATAATTCACCCCTCCACTTT.

This clone showed up just a few times. V usage is TRBV6-6 and J usage is TRBJ2-5; D might be TRBD1 (6 bases). Trimming shortened V by 8 bases and J by 5 bases, and 12 bases separated the two germline ends. This CDR3 is 12 amino acids long. Germline CDR1 is MNHNY and CDR2 is SVGAGI (reference sequence). CDR3 protein: CASASGVETQYF. CDR3 nucleotides: TGTGCCAGCGCCTCAGGGGTTGAGACCCAGTACTTC.

The V call is TRBV6-5, the J call TRBJ1-1; TRBD1 is a possible D gene (6 bases). The CDR3 runs to 14 residues. Germline CDR1 reads MNHEY; CDR2 reads SVGAGI. V lost 6 bases to trimming and J lost 1 base, with 12 bases between them. The CDR3, as DNA: TGTGCCAGCAGGGTACAGGGACAGAACACTGAAGCTTTCTTT. This sequence encodes CASRVQGQNTEAFF.

The chain recombines TRBV12-5 with TRBJ2-7, with D possibly matching TRBD1 (6 bases). Germline V lookup: CDR1 LGHNT, CDR2 FRNRAP. The CDR3 extends over 15 amino acids. Trimming cost V 7 bases and J 1 base, with 17 bases left between them. As DNA, the CDR3 is TGTGCTAGTGTCTTACCCGGACAGTCGTCCTACGAGCAGTACTTC. It translates to CASVLPGQSSYEQYF.

The rearrangement joins TRBV6-1 to TRBJ1-3, with 7 positions matching TRBD1. V lost 0 bases to trimming and J lost 3 bases; unmatched junction nucleotides: 2. From germline, CDR1 is MNHNS and CDR2 SASEGT. There are 15 residues in the CDR3. CDR3 region: CASSEAGGGGNTIYF. CDR3 bases: TGTGCCAGCAGTGAAGCAGGGGGCGGTGGAAACACCATATATTTT.

The chain has TRBV21-1 and TRBJ1-3; the table's TRBD1 call for D was not verified on the DNA. TRBV21-1 is a documented pseudogene. The CDR3 is 17 residues long. As DNA, the CDR3 is TGTGCCAGCAGCAAAGATACAGGCGAAAGCTCTGGAAACACCATATATTTT. This translates into CASSKDTGESSGNTIYF.

V usage is TRBV24-1 and J usage is TRBJ2-7, with 7 bases lining up with TRBD1. Germline V CDR1 and CDR2: KGHDR, SFDVKD. V gave up 5 bases and J gave up 3 bases; unmatched junction bases: 12. The CDR3 is 16 amino acids. CDR3 protein: CATSGPGAGGFYEQYF. CDR3 nucleotides: TGTGCCACCAGTGGCCCTGGGGCAGGGGGTTTCTACGAGCAGTACTTC.

In this sample, this clone turned up a few times. The genes are TRBV27 and TRBJ2-6; weak D call: TRBD2 (5 bases). Germline V gene lookup returns CDR1 MNHEY and CDR2 SMNVEV (reference sequence). CDR3 size: 15 residues. The V end was cut by 9 bases, the J end by 2 bases, with 14 bases between. The DNA for the CDR3 is TGTGCCAGTCGGGGTGAACGGGCTGGGGCCAACGTCCTGACTTTC. Its translation: CASRGERAGANVLTF.

The chain carries TRBV10-2 and TRBJ2-5; 11 nucleotides agree with TRBD2. The V segment lost 2 bases and the J segment 4 bases; nucleotides outside the gene matches: 6. Germline CDR1 reads WSHSY; CDR2 reads SAAADI. The CDR3 runs to 16 residues. CDR3 loop: CASSELAGGPRETQYF. Here the CDR3 DNA reads TGCGCCAGCAGTGAGCTAGCGGGGGGTCCTCGAGAGACCCAGTACTTC.

This chain connects TRBV29-1 to TRBJ2-3, with a weak D call TRBD1 (7 bases). Trimming stripped 7 bases from V and 7 bases from J, with 15 bases between. The CDR3 sequence is 12 residues long. The germline gives CDR1 SQVTM, CDR2 ANQGSEA. CDR3: CSARAGGHTQYF. CDR3 DNA: TGCAGCGCTCGGGCAGGGGGGCATACGCAGTATTTT.

CDR3 residues: CASSLQGGGNSPLHF. CDR3 in DNA: TGTGCCAGCTCACTCCAGGGGGGTGGTAATTCACCCCTCCACTTT. This rearrangement joins TRBV18 to TRBJ1-6; 7 bases fit TRBD1. Losses at the gene ends were 4 bases for V and 6 bases for J; bases not matched to a gene: 6. Germline lookup yields CDR1 KGHSH and CDR2 LQKENI. This CDR3 is built from 15 residues.

The J gene is TRBJ2-5, the V gene TRBV7-2; 8 positions match TRBD2. This CDR3 spans 14 amino acids. The J segment lost 5 bases and the V segment lost 5 bases, leaving 7 bases of the junction unmatched. Germline CDR1 SGHTA, CDR2 FQGNSA. The CDR3 protein is CASSLGLAYETQYF. CDR3 in DNA: TGTGCCAGCAGCCTCGGACTAGCATATGAGACCCAGTACTTC.

The chain couples TRBV5-1 to TRBJ1-2; D may be TRBD1 (5 bases). V was cut by 1 base and J by 6 bases, with 10 bases left in between. There are 13 residues in the CDR3. Germline V gene data show CDR1 as SGHRS and CDR2 as YFSETQ. CDR3 in amino acids: CASSLSQADGYTF. The CDR3 coding sequence is TGCGCCAGCAGCTTGTCACAGGCGGATGGCTACACCTTC.

The CDR3 sequence is CASSQDGRGLTDTQYF. The DNA of the CDR3 is TGCGCCAGCAGCCAAGATGGAAGGGGCTTGACAGATACGCAGTATTTT. The V and J genes are TRBV4-1 and TRBJ2-3; D possibly corresponds to TRBD1 (5 bases). Trimming took off 0 bases at V and 3 bases at J, with 13 bases between the two ends. Per the germline V gene, CDR1 is MGHRA and CDR2 is YSYEKL. CDR3 size: 16 residues.

This chain uses TRBV7-9 with TRBJ1-1; D uncertain. The CDR3 contains 11 residues. Trimming pared 5 bases from V and 8 bases from J, leaving 9 bases between. Germline assignment: CDR1 SEHNR and CDR2 FQNEAQ (reference sequence). CDR3 coding DNA: TGTGCCAGCAGCCCAGGTTGGGAAGCTTTCTTT. It yields the protein CASSPGWEAFF.

This sequence joins TRBV30 and TRBJ2-5; no clear D gene. CDR1 and CDR2 from the germline V gene are GTSNPN and SVGIG (reference sequence). CDR3 size: 14 residues. V was shortened by 2 bases and J by 1 base, with 11 bases between the two germline ends. The CDR3 here is CAWSKRQLQETQYF. The CDR3 nucleotides read TGTGCCTGGAGTAAAAGACAACTCCAAGAGACCCAGTACTTC.

This clone occurred once. This rearrangement joins TRBV10-2 to TRBJ1-1; the D gene is possibly TRBD1 (5 bases). This CDR3 comprises 14 residues. V lost 0 bases, J lost 4 bases, and 9 bases lay in between. Germline lookup yields CDR1 WSHSY and CDR2 SAAADI. The CDR3 here is CASSESRGGTEAFF. CDR3 DNA: TGCGCCAGCAGTGAGTCGAGGGGAGGCACTGAAGCTTTCTTT.

The V gene is TRBV24-1, the J gene TRBJ2-5; 9 bases fit TRBD2. V was pared by 4 bases and J by 2 bases, with 4 bases of the junction left unmatched. Germline lookup yields CDR1 KGHDR and CDR2 SFDVKD. The CDR3 covers 15 residues. CDR3 sequence: CATSDLSGGQETQYF. The CDR3 DNA sequence: TGTGCCACCAGTGACCTTAGCGGGGGACAAGAGACCCAGTACTTC.

The gene calls are TRBV7-2 and TRBJ1-1; D gene uncertain. V lost 5 bases, J lost 0 bases, and 13 bases lay in between. This CDR3 is built from 15 residues. Germline CDR1 is SGHTA and CDR2 is FQGNSA. CDR3 in amino acids: CASSLMARVNTEAFF. CDR3 DNA sequence: TGTGCCAGCAGCCTAATGGCGAGGGTGAACACTGAAGCTTTCTTT.

V usage is TRBV7-8 and J usage is TRBJ2-3; D gene ambiguous. Looked up from germline, CDR1 is SGHVS and CDR2 is FQNEAQ. With 1 base removed from V and 0 bases from J, the gap between germline ends came to 14 bases. The CDR3 has 17 amino acids. In nucleotides, the CDR3 is TGTGCCAGCAGCTTAGTCGGCGGCAAATCTAGCACAGATACGCAGTATTTT. It is translated as CASSLVGGKSSTDTQYF.

This clone has more than one count but fewer than ten. The chain has TRBV5-1 and TRBJ2-7, with 8 bases fitting TRBD1. Germline assignment: CDR1 SGHRS and CDR2 YFSETQ. The CDR3 sequence is 17 residues long. After removal of 0 bases from V and 0 bases from J, the junction contained 8 bases not matched to a gene. The DNA for the CDR3 is TGCGCCAGCAGCTTGGCCGAAGGACAGGGACCCTCCTACGAGCAGTACGTC. Its translation: CASSLAEGQGPSYEQYV.

This clone was observed once. Other DNA sequences in this specimen translate into the identical CDR3. The J gene is TRBJ1-3, the V gene TRBV29-1; 7 bases line up with TRBD1. The CDR3 runs 13 residues. Unmatched junction bases numbered 4, after V lost 4 bases and J lost 4 bases. Germline V lookup: CDR1 SQVTM, CDR2 ANQGSEA. DNA for the CDR3: TGCAGCGTTGCACAGGGGACGGGAAACACCATATATTTT. Translated, it gives CSVAQGTGNTIYF.

This sequence joins TRBV4-1 and TRBJ1-2; D is uncertain. V lost 0 bases to trimming and J lost 4 bases, with 12 bases between them. CDR1 is MGHRA and CDR2 is YSYEKL in the germline V gene. The CDR3 runs 15 residues. This CDR3 reads CASSQEKGGSYGYTF. The CDR3 nucleotides are TGCGCCAGCAGCCAAGAAAAGGGAGGTTCCTATGGCTACACCTTC.

The gene calls are TRBV6-6 and TRBJ1-3; 7 bases line up with TRBD1. CDR1 is MNHNY and CDR2 is SVGAGI in the germline V gene (reference sequence). This CDR3 contains 16 residues. V lost 2 bases to trimming and J lost 0 bases; unmatched junction nucleotides: 4. The CDR3 sequence is CASSYVTGFSGNTIYF. CDR3 in DNA: TGTGCCAGCAGTTACGTGACAGGGTTCTCTGGAAACACCATATATTTT.

This clone is a singleton in its sample. The chain uses TRBV4-1 and TRBJ1-1, with D perhaps matching TRBD1 (5 bases). This CDR3 is 14 amino acids long. V dropped 2 bases and J dropped 1 base, with 8 bases sitting between them. CDR1 and CDR2 from the germline V gene are MGHRA and YSYEKL. CDR3 residues: CASSQPTANTEAFF. In DNA, the CDR3 is TGCGCCAGCAGCCAACCGACAGCGAACACTGAAGCTTTCTTT.